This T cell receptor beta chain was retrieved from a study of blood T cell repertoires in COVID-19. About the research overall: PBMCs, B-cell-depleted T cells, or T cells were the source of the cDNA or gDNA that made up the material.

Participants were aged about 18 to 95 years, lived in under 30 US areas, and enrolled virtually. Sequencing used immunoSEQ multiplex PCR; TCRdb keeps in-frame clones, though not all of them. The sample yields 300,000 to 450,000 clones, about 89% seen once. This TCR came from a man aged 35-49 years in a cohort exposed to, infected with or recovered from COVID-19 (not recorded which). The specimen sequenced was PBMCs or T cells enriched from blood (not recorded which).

The DNA for the CDR3 is TGCAGCGTTGTACAGAGTGCCTACGAGCAGTACTTC. Encoded protein: CSVVQSAYEQYF. The rearrangement links TRBV29-1 to TRBJ2-7; unclear D gene. Trimming took 4 bases from V and 2 from J, leaving 9 bases between them. This CDR3 region has 12 residues. In germline, CDR1 is SQVTM, CDR2 ANQGSEA.